The TCR beta chain described here comes from a study of shared clonotypes between healthy human individuals. The naive CD8 population came from CD45RO-negative cells selected for CCR7, without terminally differentiated effector memory CD45RA+ cells. Clones were sequenced by immunoSEQ multiplex PCR, and TCRdb holds only the in-frame ones, with some missing. The sample shows more than 600,000 clones, about 91% of them seen only once. V shed 3 bases and J 2 bases; nucleotides not matched to a gene: 4. Germline lookup yields CDR1 SEHNR and CDR2 FQNEAQ (reference sequence). The CDR3 has 16 amino acids. This clone was seen just once.

The V and J genes are TRBV7-9 and TRBJ2-3, with TRBD2 identical over 11 bases. Sequenced input: naive CD8+ T cells sorted from blood. The sequence was collected from a young man in good health. Here the CDR3 reads CASSFLTSGNTDTQYF. The DNA of the CDR3 is TGTGCCAGCAGCTTCCTGACTAGCGGGAACACAGATACGCAGTATTTT.